The clone carrying this T cell receptor (beta chain) was seen once. Its antigen remains unknown. This sample was included in a study of OX40 agonist ivuxolimab in advanced cancers. About the research overall: A mean age of roughly 66 years, range roughly 23 to 85, was recorded, and under 85% were male. Partial responses, seen in three patients, involved one hepatocellular carcinoma and two cutaneous melanomas. Study-wide points: More expanded clones were found, on average, in CD8+ than in CD4+ T cells. Among patients with partial responses at 0.1-3.0 mg/kg, clonal expansion was among the lowest.

The V and J ends lost 5 bases and 4 bases respectively, with 18 bases between them. This CDR3 comprises 16 residues. CDR1 SGHTA and CDR2 FQGNSA come from the germline V gene. TCRdb's copy holds only in-frame clones and misses some; the assay was immunoSEQ multiplex PCR. Altogether around 82,000 clones are present, 88% being singletons, with the ten largest covering approximately 0.71%. This TCR derives from an adult with an advanced solid tumor such as melanoma, head and neck, liver or kidney cancer. This chain joins TRBV7-2 and TRBJ1-5, with D maybe TRBD1 (6 bases). Specimen: CD4+ or CD8+ T cells sorted from blood, collected in a trial of the OX40 agonist ivuxolimab. Written as DNA, the CDR3 is TGTGCCAGCAGCGCTAGTACGGGACACTTTAATCAGCCCCAGCATTTT. Translated, it gives CASSASTGHFNQPQHF.